The source of this T cell receptor beta chain is a study of blood T cell repertoires in COVID-19. Study-wide background: PBMCs, B-cell-depleted T cells, or T cells provided the cDNA or gDNA that made up the material.

Original analysis: Amplification of reference gene primers was used by the study to estimate nucleated cell counts. Sequenced by immunoSEQ multiplex PCR; TCRdb stores in-frame clones only, minus some. For V, J and clone size, that table is used; D and trimming come from the DNA. The sample gives a few hundred thousand clones, roughly 85% of which show up once; around 0.96% is in the top ten. The clonotype originates from a man aged 35 to 55 with acute or convalescent COVID-19. Sequencing was carried out using peripheral blood.

The CDR3 DNA reads TGTGCCAGCAGTGAGGGCTCCTACTTGGCGGATACGCAGTATTTT. Protein product: CASSEGSYLADTQYF. This sequence joins TRBV6-1 and TRBJ2-3; no definite D call. The CDR3 has 15 amino acids. V was clipped by 3 bases and J by 6 bases, with 16 bases between them. Germline CDR1 is MNHNS and CDR2 is SASEGT.